This TCR beta chain was recorded in a study of response to subunit inactivated influenza vaccine. Study findings and constraints: Each seasonal influenza vaccination, the authors suggested, recruits few new T cells.

Using its own MiXCR run on the RT-PCR reads, TCRdb lists one record per CDR3 protein. Of over 150,000 distinct CDR3 sequences in the sample, approximately 11% were seen once. This clonotype was seen at least ten times. Its cognate antigen is unknown. The ends lost 0 bases at V and 4 bases at J; junction bases unmatched: 4. CDR1 is LGHNA and CDR2 is YSLEER in the germline V gene. This CDR3 has 16 residues. The V call is TRBV4-3, the J call TRBJ2-7, with TRBD2 matching 12 bases. This clonotype originated in a man aged 45-69 years who received an inactivated influenza vaccine. The sequenced sample was CD8+ T cells sorted from PBMCs, obtained about 23 months after vaccination. The CDR3 loop is CASSQDLAGGRYEQYF. In DNA, the CDR3 is TGCGCCAGCAGCCAAGATCTAGCGGGAGGGCGGTACGAGCAGTACTTC.